This T cell receptor (beta chain) was sequenced during a study of shared clonotypes between healthy human individuals. It was into CD45RA+ naive and CD45RA-negative memory subsets that the CD4+ cells were split. This CDR3 comprises 15 residues. Germline V gives CDR1 MNHEY, CDR2 SMNVEV (reference sequence). Trimming removed 6 bases from V and 4 bases from J, with 15 bases in between. Measured with immunoSEQ multiplex PCR; TCRdb has only the in-frame clones, and not every one. Among approximately 2.5 million clones, around nine tenths were seen once, and the ten largest hold about 0.13%. Material for sequencing was naive CD4+ T cells sorted from blood. Subset in this sample: CD45RA+ positively selected. This clonotype was sampled from a man aged 18 to 35 in good health. The V gene is TRBV27, the J gene TRBJ2-2; D gene ambiguous. The DNA of the CDR3 is TGTGCCAGCAGAATTAACTCGGTGTCCACCGGGGAGCTGTTTTTT. Translation: CASRINSVSTGELFF.